These 27 T cell receptor beta chains were sequenced from one sample in a study of human T cells and chemical hapten exposure. The time point denotes: patch test 3, about 24 weeks after DPC sensitization. Treatment defined: therapeutic diphenylcyclopropenone sensitization with weekly scalp DPC. Someone pulled total RNA out of unfractionated whole blood. Using its own MiXCR run on the RACE reads, TCRdb lists one record per CDR3 protein. The table includes tens of thousands of distinct CDR3 sequences, more than 8% detected once. Sequencing used whole blood, obtained in connection with sensitization to the hapten diphenylcyclopropenone (DPC). Every receptor here comes from a man aged 50 to 59 with alopecia areata. Some clones in this sample may be carry-over from other donors' samples.

This clonotype was detected only a few times. The V call is TRBV3-1, the J call TRBJ2-7, with 7 bases identical to TRBD2. The CDR3 is 14 amino acids. J was trimmed by 0 bases and V by 1 base; bases with no gene match: 0. Per germline, CDR1 LGHDT and CDR2 YNNKEL (reference sequence). CDR3 protein: CASSQGDYSYEQYF. CDR3 nucleotide sequence: TGTGCCAGCAGCCAAGGGGACTACTCCTACGAGCAGTACTTC.

This clonotype was picked up many times. The DNA of the CDR3 is TGTGCCAGCAGCCAAGAAGACACACCGGTCACAGATACGCAGTATTTT. Encoded protein: CASSQEDTPVTDTQYF. The chain couples TRBV3-1 to TRBJ2-3; no firm D call. The CDR3 spans 16 residues. Germline loops: CDR1 LGHDT, CDR2 YNNKEL (reference sequence). Trimming pared 0 bases from V and 2 bases from J, leaving 12 bases between.

The sample holds many counts of this clonotype. The chain recombines TRBV7-8 with TRBJ2-7; the D call may be TRBD1 or TRBD2 (6 bases each). Trimming shortened V by 1 base and J by 2 bases, and 18 bases separated the two germline ends. The germline V gene has CDR1 SGHVS and CDR2 FQNEAQ. This CDR3 is 17 amino acids long. This CDR3 is CASSLEGGFALAYEQYF. CDR3 DNA: TGTGCCAGCAGCTTAGAGGGGGGCTTCGCCCTAGCCTACGAGCAGTACTTC.

Ten or more counts support this clonotype. The CDR3 loop is CASSLGTSGSYNEQFF. The CDR3 DNA is TGTGCCAGCAGCCTGGGGACTAGCGGGAGCTACAATGAGCAGTTCTTC. This rearrangement joins TRBV7-2 to TRBJ2-1; 14 bases match TRBD2. Germline loops: CDR1 SGHTA, CDR2 FQGNSA. The CDR3 loop spans 16 amino acids. The V segment lost 5 bases and the J segment 3 bases; nucleotides outside the gene matches: 3.

This clonotype was observed at least ten times. The J gene is TRBJ2-7, the V gene TRBV9; 7 positions match TRBD2. The CDR3 spans 16 residues. V lost 4 bases to trimming and J lost 5 bases; unmatched junction nucleotides: 15. CDR1 and CDR2 from the germline V gene are SGDLS and YYNGEE. CDR3 DNA sequence: TGTGCCAGCAGCACCCCGAGGAGTAGCGGGCTAAACGAGCAGTACTTC. Amino acids: CASSTPRSSGLNEQYF.

This clonotype was found many times. The rearrangement uses TRBV27 and TRBJ1-4; D is uncertain. V was pared by 5 bases and J by 0 bases, with 13 bases between. The CDR3 covers 16 residues. Per germline, CDR1 MNHEY and CDR2 SMNVEV (reference sequence). CDR3 amino acids: CASSLRLLATNEKLFF. CDR3 bases: TGTGCCAGCAGTCTAAGACTCCTGGCAACTAATGAAAAACTGTTTTTT.

This clonotype showed up many times. The J gene is TRBJ2-7, the V gene TRBV12-2; the table assigns TRBD1, which was not confirmed against the DNA. TRBV12-2 is a listed pseudogene. This CDR3 region has 16 residues. CDR3 loop: CASRLAPGTDHYEQYF. In DNA, the CDR3 is TGTGCAAGTCGCTTAGCGCCCGGGACAGATCACTACGAGCAGTACTTC.

V usage is TRBV29-1 and J usage is TRBJ1-1; 7 bases are shared with TRBD1. Germline-derived CDR1 and CDR2 are SQVTM and ANQGSEA. J gave up 1 base and V 0 bases, and 11 bases lay outside the gene matches. This CDR3 has 17 residues. CDR3 loop: CSVEDLQRTGSNTEAFF. CDR3 sequence (DNA): TGCAGCGTTGAAGATCTTCAAAGGACAGGATCGAACACTGAAGCTTTCTTT.

This clonotype was observed many times. The CDR3 bases are TGTGCCAGTAGTATAGGTAGCGGAAGCACAGATACGCAGTATTTT. Translation gives CASSIGSGSTDTQYF. The chain uses TRBV19 and TRBJ2-3; perhaps TRBD2 as D (6 bases). In germline, CDR1 is LNHDA, CDR2 SQIVND (reference sequence). The CDR3 is 15 amino acids. The V end lost 1 base, the J end lost 0 bases, and 8 bases lay between the germline ends.

The CDR3 sequence is CASSEGEQYF. CDR3 nucleotide sequence: TGTGCCAGCAGTGAGGGTGAGCAGTACTTC. This chain connects TRBV28 to TRBJ2-7; D might be TRBD2 (5 bases). Germline loops: CDR1 MDHEN, CDR2 SYDVKM. V was pared by 5 bases and J by 7 bases, with 6 bases between. The CDR3 consists of 10 residues.

This clonotype was seen many times. The CDR3 protein is CASSLQGAPYEQYF. The CDR3 DNA follows: TGTGCCAGCAGCTTGCAGGGGGCTCCCTACGAGCAGTACTTC. This chain connects TRBV7-9 to TRBJ2-7; TRBD1 agrees at 8 bases. V lost 3 bases and J lost 2; bases outside the gene matches: 3. The length of the CDR3 is 14 residues. From germline, CDR1 is SEHNR and CDR2 FQNEAQ (reference sequence).

This clonotype has at least ten counts. V is TRBV19 and J is TRBJ1-4; D gene unclear. The CDR3 runs to 14 residues. Germline lookup yields CDR1 LNHDA and CDR2 SQIVND (reference sequence). V was shortened by 10 bases and J by 0 bases, with 12 bases between the two germline ends. The CDR3 reads CANKGRSTNEKLFF. The DNA for the CDR3 is TGTGCCAACAAGGGAAGATCAACTAATGAAAAACTGTTTTTT.

Turning to this clonotype: An end of the junction differs from the germline gene, which may be a read error. The rearrangement joins TRBV2 to TRBJ2-3; 13 bases align to TRBD2. CDR1 is SNHLY and CDR2 is FYNNEI in the germline V gene. The CDR3 is 15 amino acids. CDR3 nucleotides: TGTGCCAGGAGTGGGACTAGCGGGATGACAGATACGCAGTATTTT. This gives the protein CARSGTSGMTDTQYF.

Many counts were recorded for this clonotype. V usage is TRBV20-1 and J usage is TRBJ2-1, with 9 bases matching TRBD2. The CDR3 has 14 residues. After removal of 7 bases from V and 6 bases from J, the junction contained 10 bases not matched to a gene. Germline CDR1 reads DFQATT; CDR2 reads SNEGSKA (reference sequence). The CDR3 DNA reads TGCAGTGAAGAACCGGGACTAGCTACCAATGAGCAGTTCTTC. Its protein is CSEEPGLATNEQFF.

This clonotype came up many times. This rearrangement joins TRBV29-1 to TRBJ2-1; D is unresolved. In germline, CDR1 is SQVTM, CDR2 ANQGSEA. The CDR3 has 13 amino acids. Trimming took off 3 bases at V and 8 bases at J, with 14 bases between the two ends. Written as DNA, the CDR3 is TGCAGCGTTGACTCTCCCAGACTCGATGAGCAGTTCTTC. This translates into CSVDSPRLDEQFF.

The sample holds many counts of this clonotype. This CDR3 is CASSLRGRVNEQYF. The CDR3 coding sequence is TGTGCCAGCAGCTTGCGCGGGAGGGTGAACGAGCAGTACTTC. The chain carries TRBV5-4 and TRBJ2-7; 9 nucleotides match TRBD2. The CDR3 contains 14 residues. Trimming cost V 1 base and J 5 bases; bases outside gene matches: 4. In germline, CDR1 is SGHNT, CDR2 YYREEE (reference sequence).

This clonotype was observed many times. The chain has TRBV6-2 or TRBV6-3 and TRBJ1-1, with no clear D. Germline-derived CDR1 and CDR2 are MNHEY and SVGEGT. CDR3 size: 11 residues. The V gene lost 2 bases and the J gene lost 5 bases, with 3 bases spanning the gap. The CDR3 nucleotides read TGTGCCAGCAGTTACATGACTGAAGCTTTCTTT. It encodes CASSYMTEAFF.

The J gene is TRBJ1-6, the V gene TRBV7-3; D is undetermined. The V end lost 5 bases, the J end lost 7 bases, and 9 bases lay between the germline ends. The CDR3 is 13 residues long. Germline lookup yields CDR1 SGHTA and CDR2 FQGTGA. CDR3 sequence: CASSRAANSPLHF. The DNA for the CDR3 is TGTGCCAGCAGCCGGGCGGCGAATTCACCCCTCCACTTT.

This clonotype was counted between two and nine times. This chain links TRBV12-3 or TRBV12-4 with TRBJ1-2; TRBD1 matches 10 bases. The CDR3 is 16 amino acids. The V gene end was trimmed by 6 bases and the J gene end by 2 bases; junction bases not matched to a gene: 9. CDR3 nucleotide sequence: TGTGCCAGCAGAAGGGGACAGGGGAGGGTAAACTATGGCTACACCTTC. This translates into CASRRGQGRVNYGYTF.

This clonotype was picked up a small number of times. The J gene is TRBJ1-2, the V gene TRBV29-1; D is unresolved. The CDR3 extends over 14 amino acids. Germline-derived CDR1 and CDR2 are SQVTM and ANQGSEA. Trimming took off 3 bases at V and 4 bases at J, with 15 bases between the two ends. CDR3 region: CSVDRNEGIYGYTF. In DNA, the CDR3 is TGCAGCGTTGATAGAAACGAAGGGATCTATGGCTACACCTTC.

This clonotype was detected many times. The V and J genes are TRBV6-2 or TRBV6-3 and TRBJ2-5; possibly TRBD1 or TRBD2 for D (5 bases each). Germline-derived CDR1 and CDR2 are MNHEY and SVGEGT. This CDR3 region has 13 residues. The germline V and J ends were trimmed by 9 bases and 5 bases, with 16 bases remaining between them. The CDR3 region has the DNA TGTGCCAGTCTTCGGGCGAGGGGTGAGACCCAGTACTTC. Encoded protein: CASLRARGETQYF.

The rearrangement joins TRBV9 to TRBJ2-5; D is unresolved. Looked up from germline, CDR1 is SGDLS and CDR2 is YYNGEE. The V and J ends lost 0 bases and 5 bases respectively, with 8 bases between them. CDR3 length: 13 amino acids. CDR3 bases: TGTGCCAGCAGCGTAGAGGGCGCGGAGACCCAGTACTTC. Its protein is CASSVEGAETQYF. Full variable domain (rest looked up from reference TRBV9 and TRBJ2-5): DSGVTQTPKHLITATGQRVTLRCSPRSGDLSVYWYQQSLDQGLQFLIQYYNGEERAKGNILERFSAQQFPDLHSELNLSSLELGDSALYFCASSVEGAETQYFGPGTRLLVL.

This clonotype has ten or more counts. This chain uses TRBV3-1 with TRBJ2-7, with a possible D match to TRBD1 (6 bases). Trimming removed 4 bases from V and 2 bases from J, with 12 bases in between. The CDR3 is made up of 14 amino acids. Germline CDR1 LGHDT, CDR2 YNNKEL (reference sequence). CDR3 in amino acids: CASSRIDRPYEQYF. The CDR3 nucleotides are TGTGCCAGCAGCCGTATTGACAGGCCCTACGAGCAGTACTTC.

This chain connects TRBV12-3 or TRBV12-4 to TRBJ1-5, with TRBD1 matching 9 bases. Germline trimming cut 6 bases from V and 6 bases from J; bases unmatched to any gene: 9. CDR3 size: 15 residues. The CDR3 DNA is TGTGCCAGCAGCCGTACAGGGGGCCTCTCTCAGCCCCAGCATTTT. The encoded protein is CASSRTGGLSQPQHF.

This clonotype was seen only a few times. The rearrangement uses TRBV5-1 and TRBJ1-1; 12 nucleotides agree with TRBD1. Germline CDR1 reads SGHRS; CDR2 reads YFSETQ. J was trimmed by 5 bases and V by 1 base; bases with no gene match: 9. This CDR3 has 17 residues. In DNA, the CDR3 is TGCGCCAGCAGCTTGTCCGGGACAGGGGGCTCGGGGACTGAAGCTTTCTTT. It specifies CASSLSGTGGSGTEAFF.

This clonotype was observed at least ten times. The V and J genes are TRBV29-1 and TRBJ1-1; D remains ambiguous. The CDR3 totals 10 residues. CDR1 and CDR2 (germline): SQVTM, ANQGSEA. The CDR3 nucleotides are TGCTATGCCCTCGGGCTTGAAGCTTTCTTT. Amino acids: CYALGLEAFF.

This clonotype appeared a few times. V gene TRBV28 combines with J gene TRBJ1-6, with D uncertain. CDR1 and CDR2 (germline): MDHEN, SYDVKM. The CDR3 is 14 residues long. The V end lost 4 bases, the J end lost 7 bases, and 11 bases lay between the germline ends. The CDR3: CASSYRVANSPLHF. The CDR3 region has the DNA TGTGCCAGCAGTTACCGGGTCGCCAATTCACCCCTCCACTTT.